This TCR beta chain was identified during a study of blood T cell repertoires in COVID-19. As for the study in general: Symptom resolution, clearance, or two negative PCRs marked the recovered donors of Cohort 3.

Germline trimming cut 5 bases from V and 2 bases from J; bases unmatched to any gene: 10. This CDR3 spans 16 amino acids. Looked up from germline, CDR1 is SGHAT and CDR2 is FQNNGV. Sequencing used immunoSEQ multiplex PCR; TCRdb keeps in-frame clones, though not all of them. The profile shows 200,000 to 250,000 clones, 86% of them singletons. The chain combines TRBV11-2 with TRBJ2-5; 8 bases are a match to TRBD1. The clonotype originates from a woman aged 45-60 years in a cohort exposed to, infected with or recovered from COVID-19 (not recorded which). Material: PBMCs or T cells enriched from blood (not recorded which). Here the CDR3 DNA reads TGTGCCAGCAGCCAACGGACAGGGAGCCTACAAGAGACCCAGTACTTC. It yields the protein CASSQRTGSLQETQYF.